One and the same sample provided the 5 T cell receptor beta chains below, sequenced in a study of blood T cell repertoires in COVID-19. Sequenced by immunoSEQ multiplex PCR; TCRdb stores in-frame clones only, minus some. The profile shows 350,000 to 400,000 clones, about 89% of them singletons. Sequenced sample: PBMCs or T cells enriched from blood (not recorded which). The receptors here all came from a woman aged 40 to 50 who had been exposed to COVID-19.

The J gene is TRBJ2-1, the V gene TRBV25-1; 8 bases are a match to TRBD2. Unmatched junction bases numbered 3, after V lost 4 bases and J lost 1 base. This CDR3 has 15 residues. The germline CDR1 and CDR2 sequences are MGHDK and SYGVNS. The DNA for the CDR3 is TGTGCCAGCAGTGCCGGGAGGGCATCCTACAATGAGCAGTTCTTC. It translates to CASSAGRASYNEQFF.

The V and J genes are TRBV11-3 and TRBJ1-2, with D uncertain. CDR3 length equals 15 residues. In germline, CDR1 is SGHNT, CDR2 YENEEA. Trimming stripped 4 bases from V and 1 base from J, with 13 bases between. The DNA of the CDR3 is TGTGCCAGCAGCTGGAGAGAGCCTTTTAACTATGGCTACACCTTC. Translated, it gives CASSWREPFNYGYTF.

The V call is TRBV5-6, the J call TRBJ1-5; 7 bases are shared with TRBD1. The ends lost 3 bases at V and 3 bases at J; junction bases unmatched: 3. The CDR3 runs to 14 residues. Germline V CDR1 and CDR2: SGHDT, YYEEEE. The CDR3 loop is CASSWGQLNQPQHF. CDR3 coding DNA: TGTGCCAGCAGCTGGGGACAGCTCAATCAGCCCCAGCATTTT.

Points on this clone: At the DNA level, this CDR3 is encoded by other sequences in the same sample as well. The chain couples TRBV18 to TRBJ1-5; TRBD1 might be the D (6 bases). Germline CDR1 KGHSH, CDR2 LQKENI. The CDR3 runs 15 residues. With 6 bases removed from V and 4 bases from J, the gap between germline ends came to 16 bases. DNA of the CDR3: TGTGCCAGCTCCCCGGGCAGGGGATCTAATCAGCCCCAGCATTTT. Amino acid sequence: CASSPGRGSNQPQHF.

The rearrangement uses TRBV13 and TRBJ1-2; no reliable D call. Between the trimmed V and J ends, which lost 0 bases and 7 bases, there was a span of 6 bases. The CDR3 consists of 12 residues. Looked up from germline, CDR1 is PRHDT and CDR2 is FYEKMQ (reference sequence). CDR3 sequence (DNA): TGTGCCAGCAGCTTAGGCAGCGGTGGCTACACCTTC. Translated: CASSLGSGGYTF.